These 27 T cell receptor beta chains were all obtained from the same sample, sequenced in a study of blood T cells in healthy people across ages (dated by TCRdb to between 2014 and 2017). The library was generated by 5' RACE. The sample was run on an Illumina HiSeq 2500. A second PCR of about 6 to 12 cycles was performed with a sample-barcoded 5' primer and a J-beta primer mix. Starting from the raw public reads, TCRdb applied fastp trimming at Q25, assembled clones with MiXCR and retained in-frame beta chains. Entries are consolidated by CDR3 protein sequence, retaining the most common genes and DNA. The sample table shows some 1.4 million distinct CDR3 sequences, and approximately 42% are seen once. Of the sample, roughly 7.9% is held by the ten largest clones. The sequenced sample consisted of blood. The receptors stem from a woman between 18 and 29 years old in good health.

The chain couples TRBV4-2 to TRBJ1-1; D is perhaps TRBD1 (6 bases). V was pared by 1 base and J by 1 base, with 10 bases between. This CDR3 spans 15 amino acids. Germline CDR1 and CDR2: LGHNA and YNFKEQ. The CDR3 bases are TGTGCCAGCAGCCAAGTAGAGGGACAGAACACTGAAGCTTTCTTT. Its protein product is CASSQVEGQNTEAFF.

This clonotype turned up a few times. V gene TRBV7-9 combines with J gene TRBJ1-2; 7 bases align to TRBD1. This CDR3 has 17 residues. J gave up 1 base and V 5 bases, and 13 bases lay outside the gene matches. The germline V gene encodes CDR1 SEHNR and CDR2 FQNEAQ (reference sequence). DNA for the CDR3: TGTGCCAGCAGCCCGGAGGGCGGGACAGCCTTTAACTATGGCTACACCTTC. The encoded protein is CASSPEGGTAFNYGYTF. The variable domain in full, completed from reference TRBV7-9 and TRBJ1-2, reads DTGVSQNPRHKITKRGQNVTFRCDPISEHNRLYWYRQTLGQGPEFLTYFQNEAQLEKSRLLSDRFSAERPKGSFSTLEIQRTEQGDSAMYLCASSPEGGTAFNYGYTFGSGTRLTVV.

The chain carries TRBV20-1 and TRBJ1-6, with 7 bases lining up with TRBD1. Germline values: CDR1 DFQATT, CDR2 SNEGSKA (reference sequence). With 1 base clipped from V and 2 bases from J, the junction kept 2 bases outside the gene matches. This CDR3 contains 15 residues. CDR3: CSARGGTAYNSPLHF. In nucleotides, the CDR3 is TGCAGTGCTAGAGGGGGGACAGCCTATAATTCACCCCTCCACTTT.

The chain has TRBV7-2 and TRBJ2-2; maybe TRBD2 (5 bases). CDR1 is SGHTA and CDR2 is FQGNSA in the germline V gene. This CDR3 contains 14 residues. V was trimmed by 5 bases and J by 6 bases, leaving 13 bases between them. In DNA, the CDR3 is TGTGCCAGCAGCCCTGTCGCGGGCGCCGGGGAGCTGTTTTTT. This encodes CASSPVAGAGELFF.

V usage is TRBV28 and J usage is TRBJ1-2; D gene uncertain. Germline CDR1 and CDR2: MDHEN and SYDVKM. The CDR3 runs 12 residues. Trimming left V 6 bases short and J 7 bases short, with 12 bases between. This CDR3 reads CASSLHVFGYTF. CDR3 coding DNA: TGTGCCAGCAGCCTCCACGTTTTTGGCTACACCTTC.

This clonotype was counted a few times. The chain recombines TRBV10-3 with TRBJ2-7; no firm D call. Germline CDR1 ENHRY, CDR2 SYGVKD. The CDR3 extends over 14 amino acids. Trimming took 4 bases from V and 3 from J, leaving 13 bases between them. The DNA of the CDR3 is TGTGCCATCAGTGGGGCGGCCTACAACTACGAGCAGTACTTC. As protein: CAISGAAYNYEQYF.

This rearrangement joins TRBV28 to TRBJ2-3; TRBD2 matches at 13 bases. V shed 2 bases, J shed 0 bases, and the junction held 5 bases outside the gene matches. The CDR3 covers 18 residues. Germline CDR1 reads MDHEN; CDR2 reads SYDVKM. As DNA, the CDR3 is TGTGCCAGCAGTTTAGAACTAGCGGGGGGGCTGAGCACAGATACGCAGTATTTT. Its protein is CASSLELAGGLSTDTQYF.

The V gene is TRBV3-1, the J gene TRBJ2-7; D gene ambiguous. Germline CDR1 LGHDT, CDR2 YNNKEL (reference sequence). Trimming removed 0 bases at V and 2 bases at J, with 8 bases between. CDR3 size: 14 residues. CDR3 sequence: CASSQEDNTYEQYF. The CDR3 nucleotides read TGTGCCAGCAGCCAAGAGGATAATACCTACGAGCAGTACTTC.

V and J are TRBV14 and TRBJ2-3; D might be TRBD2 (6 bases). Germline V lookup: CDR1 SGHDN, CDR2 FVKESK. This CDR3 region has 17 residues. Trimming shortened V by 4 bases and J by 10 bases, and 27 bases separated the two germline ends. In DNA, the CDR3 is TGTGCCAGCAGCCCCGAAGCTAGCGAGAGATCCGGTTGTGCGCAGTATTTT. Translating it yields CASSPEASERSGCAQYF.

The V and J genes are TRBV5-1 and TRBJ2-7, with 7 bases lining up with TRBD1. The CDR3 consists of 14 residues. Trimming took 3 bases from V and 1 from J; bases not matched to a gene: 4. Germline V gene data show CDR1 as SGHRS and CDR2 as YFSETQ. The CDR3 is CASSSTGDSYEQYF. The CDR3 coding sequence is TGCGCCAGCAGCTCCACAGGGGATTCCTACGAGCAGTACTTC.

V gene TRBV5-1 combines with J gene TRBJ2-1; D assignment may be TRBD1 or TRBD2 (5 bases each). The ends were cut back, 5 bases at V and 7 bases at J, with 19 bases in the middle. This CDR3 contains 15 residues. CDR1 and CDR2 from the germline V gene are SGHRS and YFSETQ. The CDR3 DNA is TGCGCCAGCAGACAAGGGGAGTCCCCGGGGAATGAGCAGTTCTTC. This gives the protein CASRQGESPGNEQFF.

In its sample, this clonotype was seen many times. For the CDR3, the DNA is TGTGCCAGCAGCTTGAACAGCCAGGGGGCTCAGTACTTC. Amino acids: CASSLNSQGAQYF. The chain carries TRBV7-3 and TRBJ2-5; the match to TRBD1 covers 8 bases. The CDR3 runs 13 residues. Germline V gene sequence: CDR1 SGHTA, CDR2 FQGTGA. V trimming: 3 bases; J trimming: 11 bases; junction bases outside the gene matches: 8.

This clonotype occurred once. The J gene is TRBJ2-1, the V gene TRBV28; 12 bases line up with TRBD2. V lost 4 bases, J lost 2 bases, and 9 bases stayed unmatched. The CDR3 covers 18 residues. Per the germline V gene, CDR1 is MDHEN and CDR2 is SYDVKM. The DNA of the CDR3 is TGTGCCAGCAGTTCGACTAGCGGGGGTCCCTCCCCCTACAATGAGCAGTTCTTC. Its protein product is CASSSTSGGPSPYNEQFF.

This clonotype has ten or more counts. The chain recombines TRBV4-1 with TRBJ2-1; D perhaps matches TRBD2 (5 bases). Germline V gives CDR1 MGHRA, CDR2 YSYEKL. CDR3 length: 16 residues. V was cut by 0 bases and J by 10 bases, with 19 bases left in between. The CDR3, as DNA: TGCGCCAGCAGCCAAGATTTGGAAGCCGGACGGAGGGAGCAGTTCTTC. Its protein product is CASSQDLEAGRREQFF.

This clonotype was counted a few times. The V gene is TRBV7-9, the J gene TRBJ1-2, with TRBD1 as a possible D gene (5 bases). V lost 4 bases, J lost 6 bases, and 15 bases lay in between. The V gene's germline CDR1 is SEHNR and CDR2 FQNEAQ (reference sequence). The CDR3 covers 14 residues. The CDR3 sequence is CASSSGREGNGYTF. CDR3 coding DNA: TGTGCCAGCAGCTCTGGCAGGGAGGGGAATGGCTACACCTTC.

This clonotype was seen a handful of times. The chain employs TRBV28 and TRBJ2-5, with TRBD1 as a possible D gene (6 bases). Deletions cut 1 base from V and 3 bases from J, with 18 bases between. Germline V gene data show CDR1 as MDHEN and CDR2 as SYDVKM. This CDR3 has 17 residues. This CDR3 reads CASSLFGRDTTEETQYF. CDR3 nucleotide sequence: TGTGCCAGCAGTTTATTTGGCCGGGACACTACGGAAGAGACCCAGTACTTC.

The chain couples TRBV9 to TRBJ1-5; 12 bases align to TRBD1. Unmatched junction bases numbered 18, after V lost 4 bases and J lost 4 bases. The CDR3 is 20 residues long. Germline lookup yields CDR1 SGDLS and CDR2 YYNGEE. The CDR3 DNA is TGTGCCAGCAGCCTCACCCGGGACAGGGGGCCTGCTCTCGTTAATCAGCCCCAGCATTTT. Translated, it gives CASSLTRDRGPALVNQPQHF. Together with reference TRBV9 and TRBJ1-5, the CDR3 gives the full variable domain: DSGVTQTPKHLITATGQRVTLRCSPRSGDLSVYWYQQSLDQGLQFLIQYYNGEERAKGNILERFSAQQFPDLHSELNLSSLELGDSALYFCASSLTRDRGPALVNQPQHFGDGTRLSIL.

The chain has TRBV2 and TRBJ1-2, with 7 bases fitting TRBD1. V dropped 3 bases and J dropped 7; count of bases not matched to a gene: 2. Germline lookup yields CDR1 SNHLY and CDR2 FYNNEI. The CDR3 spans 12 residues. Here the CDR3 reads CASSEGQSGYTF. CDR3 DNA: TGTGCCAGCAGTGAGGGACAGAGTGGCTACACCTTC. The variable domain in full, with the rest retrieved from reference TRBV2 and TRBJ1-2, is EPEVTQTPSHQVTQMGQEVILRCVPISNHLYFYWYRQILGQKVEFLVSFYNNEISEKSEIFDDQFSVERPDGSNFTLKIRSTKLEDSAMYFCASSEGQSGYTFGSGTRLTVV.

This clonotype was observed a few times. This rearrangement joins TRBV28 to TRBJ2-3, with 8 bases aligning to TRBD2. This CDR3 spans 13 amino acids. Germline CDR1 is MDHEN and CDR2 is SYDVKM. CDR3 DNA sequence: TGTGCGGGAGGAACTAGCGGCCCAGATACGCAGTATTTT. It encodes CAGGTSGPDTQYF.

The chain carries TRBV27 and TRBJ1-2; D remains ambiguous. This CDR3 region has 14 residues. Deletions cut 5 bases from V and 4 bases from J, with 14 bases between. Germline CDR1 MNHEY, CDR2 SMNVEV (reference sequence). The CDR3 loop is CASSTGGNVYGYTF. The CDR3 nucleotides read TGTGCCAGCAGTACGGGAGGCAACGTCTATGGCTACACCTTC.

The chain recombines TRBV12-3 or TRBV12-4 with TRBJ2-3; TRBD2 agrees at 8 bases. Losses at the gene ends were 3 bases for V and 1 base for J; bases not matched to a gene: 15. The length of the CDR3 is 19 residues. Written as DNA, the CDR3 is TGTGCCAGCAGTTTTAGTCTCGGAGTGGGACTAGGGGGCACAGATACGCAGTATTTT. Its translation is CASSFSLGVGLGGTDTQYF.

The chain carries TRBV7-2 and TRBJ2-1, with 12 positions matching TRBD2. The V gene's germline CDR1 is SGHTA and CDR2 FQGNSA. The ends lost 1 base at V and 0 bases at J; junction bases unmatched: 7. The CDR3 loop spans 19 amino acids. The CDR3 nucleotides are TGTGCCAGCAGCTTAGTGGGACTAGCGGGCACGAGCTCCTACAATGAGCAGTTCTTC. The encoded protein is CASSLVGLAGTSSYNEQFF. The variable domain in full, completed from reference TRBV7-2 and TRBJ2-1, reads GAGVSQSPSNKVTEKGKDVELRCDPISGHTALYWYRQSLGQGLEFLIYFQGNSAPDKSGLPSDRFSAERTGGSVSTLTIQRTQQEDSAVYLCASSLVGLAGTSSYNEQFFGPGTRLTVL.

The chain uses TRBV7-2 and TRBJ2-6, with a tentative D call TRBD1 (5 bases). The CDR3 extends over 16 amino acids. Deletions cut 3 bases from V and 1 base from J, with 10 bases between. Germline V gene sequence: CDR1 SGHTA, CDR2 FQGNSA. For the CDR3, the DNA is TGTGCCAGCAGCTTGGGCTCAGGGTCTGGGGCCAACGTCCTGACTTTC. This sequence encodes CASSLGSGSGANVLTF. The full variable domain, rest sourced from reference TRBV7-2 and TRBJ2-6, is GAGVSQSPSNKVTEKGKDVELRCDPISGHTALYWYRQSLGQGLEFLIYFQGNSAPDKSGLPSDRFSAERTGGSVSTLTIQRTQQEDSAVYLCASSLGSGSGANVLTFGAGSRLTVL.

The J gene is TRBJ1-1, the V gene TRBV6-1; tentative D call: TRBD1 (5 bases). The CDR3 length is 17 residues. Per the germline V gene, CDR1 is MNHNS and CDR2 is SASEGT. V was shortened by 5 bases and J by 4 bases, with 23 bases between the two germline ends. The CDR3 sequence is CASSQTGGGWVGTEAFF. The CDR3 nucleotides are TGTGCCAGCAGTCAGACTGGGGGAGGTTGGGTAGGCACTGAAGCTTTCTTT.

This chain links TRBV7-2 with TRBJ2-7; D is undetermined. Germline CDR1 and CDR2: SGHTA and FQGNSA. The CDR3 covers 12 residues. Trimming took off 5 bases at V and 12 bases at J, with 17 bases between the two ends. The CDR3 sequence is CASSQSNMPRYF. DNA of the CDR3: TGTGCCAGCAGCCAGAGCAATATGCCGCGGTACTTC.

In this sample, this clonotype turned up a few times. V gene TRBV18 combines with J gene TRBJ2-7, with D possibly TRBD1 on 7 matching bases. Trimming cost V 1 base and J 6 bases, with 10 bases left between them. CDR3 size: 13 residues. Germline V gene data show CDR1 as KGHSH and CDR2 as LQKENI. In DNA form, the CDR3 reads TGTGCCAGCTCACCACACAGGGGAGGCGAGCAGTACTTC. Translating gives CASSPHRGGEQYF. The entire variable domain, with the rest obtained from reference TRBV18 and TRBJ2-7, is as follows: NAGVMQNPRHLVRRRGQEARLRCSPMKGHSHVYWYRQLPEEGLKFMVYLQKENIIDESGMPKERFSAEFPKEGPSILRIQQVVRGDSAAYFCASSPHRGGEQYFGPGTRLTVT.

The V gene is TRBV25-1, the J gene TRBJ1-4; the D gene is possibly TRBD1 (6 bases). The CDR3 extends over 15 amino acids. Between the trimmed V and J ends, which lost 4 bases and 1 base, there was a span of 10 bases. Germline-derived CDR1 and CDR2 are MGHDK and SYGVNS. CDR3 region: CASSALQGTNEKLFF. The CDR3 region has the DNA TGTGCCAGCAGTGCCTTACAGGGAACTAATGAAAAACTGTTTTTT.